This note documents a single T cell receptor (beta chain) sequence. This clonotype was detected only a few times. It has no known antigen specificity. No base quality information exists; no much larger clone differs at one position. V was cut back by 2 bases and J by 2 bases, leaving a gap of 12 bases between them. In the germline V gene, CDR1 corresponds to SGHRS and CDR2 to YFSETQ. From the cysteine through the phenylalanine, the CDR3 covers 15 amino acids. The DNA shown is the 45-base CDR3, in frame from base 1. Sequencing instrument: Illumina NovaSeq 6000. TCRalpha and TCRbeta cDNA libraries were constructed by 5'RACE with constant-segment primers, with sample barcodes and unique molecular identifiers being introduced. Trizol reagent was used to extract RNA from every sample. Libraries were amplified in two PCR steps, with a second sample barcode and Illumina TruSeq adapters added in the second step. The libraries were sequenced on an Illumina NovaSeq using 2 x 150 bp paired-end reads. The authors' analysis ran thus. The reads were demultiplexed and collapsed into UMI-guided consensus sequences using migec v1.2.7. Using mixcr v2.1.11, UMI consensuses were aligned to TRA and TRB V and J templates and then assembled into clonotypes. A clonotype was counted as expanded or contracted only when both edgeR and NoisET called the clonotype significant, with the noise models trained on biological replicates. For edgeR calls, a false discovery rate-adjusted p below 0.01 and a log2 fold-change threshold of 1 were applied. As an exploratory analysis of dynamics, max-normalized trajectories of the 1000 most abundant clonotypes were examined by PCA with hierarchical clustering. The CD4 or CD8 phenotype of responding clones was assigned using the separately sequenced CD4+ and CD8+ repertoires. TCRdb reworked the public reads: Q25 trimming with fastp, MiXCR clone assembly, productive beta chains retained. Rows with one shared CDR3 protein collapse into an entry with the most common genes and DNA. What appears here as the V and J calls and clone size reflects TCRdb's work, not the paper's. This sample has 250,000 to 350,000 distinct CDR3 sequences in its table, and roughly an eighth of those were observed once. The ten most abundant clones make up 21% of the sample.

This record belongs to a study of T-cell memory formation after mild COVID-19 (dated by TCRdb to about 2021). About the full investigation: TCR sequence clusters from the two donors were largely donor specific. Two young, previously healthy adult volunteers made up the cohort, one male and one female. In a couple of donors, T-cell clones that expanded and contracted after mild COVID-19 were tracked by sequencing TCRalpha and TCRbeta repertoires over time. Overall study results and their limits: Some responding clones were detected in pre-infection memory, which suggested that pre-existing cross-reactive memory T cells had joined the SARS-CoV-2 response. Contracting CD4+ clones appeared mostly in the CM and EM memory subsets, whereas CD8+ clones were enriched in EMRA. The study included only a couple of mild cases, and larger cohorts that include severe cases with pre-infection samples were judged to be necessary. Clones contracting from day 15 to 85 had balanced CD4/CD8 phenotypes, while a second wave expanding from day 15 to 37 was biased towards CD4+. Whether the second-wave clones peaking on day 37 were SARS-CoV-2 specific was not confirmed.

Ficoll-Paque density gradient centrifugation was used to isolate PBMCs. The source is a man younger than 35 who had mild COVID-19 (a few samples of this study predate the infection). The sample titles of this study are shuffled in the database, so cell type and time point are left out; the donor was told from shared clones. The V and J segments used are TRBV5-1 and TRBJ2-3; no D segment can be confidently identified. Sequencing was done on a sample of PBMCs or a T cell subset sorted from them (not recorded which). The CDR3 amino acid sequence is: CASSFRDPHTDTQYF. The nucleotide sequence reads TGCGCCAGCAGCTTTCGAGACCCCCACACAGATACGCAGTATTTT.